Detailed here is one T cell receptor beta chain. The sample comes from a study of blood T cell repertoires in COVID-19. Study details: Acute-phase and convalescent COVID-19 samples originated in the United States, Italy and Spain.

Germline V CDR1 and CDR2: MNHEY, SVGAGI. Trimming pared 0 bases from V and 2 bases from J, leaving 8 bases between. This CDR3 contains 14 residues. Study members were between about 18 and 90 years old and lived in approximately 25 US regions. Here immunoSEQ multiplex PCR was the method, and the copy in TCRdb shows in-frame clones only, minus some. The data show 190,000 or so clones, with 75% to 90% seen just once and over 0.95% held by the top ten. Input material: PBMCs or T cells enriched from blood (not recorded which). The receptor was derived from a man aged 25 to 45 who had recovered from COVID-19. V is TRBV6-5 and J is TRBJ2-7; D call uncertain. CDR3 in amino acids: CASSYSDGAYEQYF. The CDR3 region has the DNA TGTGCCAGCAGTTACTCTGACGGAGCCTACGAGCAGTACTTC.